This T cell receptor beta chain is drawn from a study of blood T cell repertoires in COVID-19. Overall study context: Both acute and convalescent COVID-19 samples were obtained from the United States, Italy and Spain.

The V gene lost 5 bases and the J gene lost 1 base, with 11 bases spanning the gap. CDR1 is SGHAT, CDR2 FQNNGV, per germline. The CDR3 sequence is 14 residues long. Clones were sequenced by immunoSEQ multiplex PCR, and TCRdb holds only the in-frame ones, with some missing. There are 130,000 to 150,000 clones in the sample; roughly 85% occur only once, and around 8% lies in the top ten. Sequenced: peripheral blood. The V and J genes are TRBV11-2 and TRBJ1-1, with D unresolved. This receptor was identified in a woman in her fifties or sixties with COVID-19, enrolled during active disease. The DNA for the CDR3 is TGTGCCAGCAGCCACCTGAGGCGGAACACTGAAGCTTTCTTT. This encodes CASSHLRRNTEAFF.